The 18 T cell receptor beta chains given below trace back to one sample, sequenced in a study of T cell responses to AZD1222 COVID-19 vaccine. The table came from immunoSEQ multiplex PCR; TCRdb's copy has only in-frame clones and leaves some out. Of more than 150,000 clones listed, just over 90% are singletons. Material: peripheral blood, obtained on day 0 of AZD1222 vaccination. The receptor set was obtained from an adult in good health.

The chain links TRBV3-1 (or the pseudogene TRBV3-2) to TRBJ1-6, with D unresolved. The CDR3 covers 16 residues. Deletions cut 2 bases from V and 1 base from J, with 9 bases between. Germline V CDR1 and CDR2: LGHDT, YNNKEL (reference sequence). CDR3 amino acids: CASSQKGRSYNSPLHF. CDR3 in DNA: TGTGCCAGCAGCCAAAAAGGGAGGTCCTATAATTCACCCCTCCACTTT.

The genes are TRBV15 and TRBJ2-4; 8 bases are a match to TRBD2. The CDR3 is 18 amino acids. After removal of 0 bases from V and 0 bases from J, the junction contained 7 bases not matched to a gene. Germline V gene data show CDR1 as LNHNV and CDR2 as YYDKDF (reference sequence). Written as DNA, the CDR3 is TGTGCCACCAGCAGAGAGGCGGATAGCGGGGTAGCCAAAAACATTCAGTACTTC. As protein: CATSREADSGVAKNIQYF.

This clone was detected once. This chain links TRBV15 with TRBJ2-7; weak D call: TRBD1 (6 bases). CDR3 size: 14 residues. Germline-derived CDR1 and CDR2 are LNHNV and YYDKDF (reference sequence). Deletions cut 5 bases from V and 0 bases from J, with 11 bases between. The CDR3 loop is CATSSDRTSYEQYF. In DNA, the CDR3 is TGTGCCACCAGCTCAGACAGGACCTCCTACGAGCAGTACTTC.

This CDR3 reads CASVATSGGHNEQFF. CDR3 bases: TGTGCCAGCGTAGCGACTAGCGGGGGGCATAATGAGCAGTTCTTC. V is TRBV6-5 and J is TRBJ2-1; TRBD2 matches at 13 bases. The CDR3 covers 15 residues. Germline V gene lookup returns CDR1 MNHEY and CDR2 SVGAGI. The ends lost 8 bases at V and 7 bases at J; junction bases unmatched: 8.

Regarding this clone: The sample holds other DNA sequences that translate to the same CDR3. This chain uses TRBV5-1 with TRBJ2-7, with D possibly being TRBD1 or TRBD2 (5 bases each). The CDR3 length is 14 residues. The V end was cut by 0 bases, the J end by 0 bases, with 7 bases between. Germline-derived CDR1 and CDR2 are SGHRS and YFSETQ. The CDR3 bases are TGCGCCAGCAGCTTGGGGGGGAGCTCCTACGAGCAGTACTTC. Translating it yields CASSLGGSSYEQYF.

This chain connects TRBV4-1 to TRBJ1-2; no reliable D call. Germline lookup yields CDR1 MGHRA and CDR2 YSYEKL. The ends were cut back, 2 bases at V and 7 bases at J, with 17 bases in the middle. CDR3 length: 15 residues. The CDR3 coding sequence is TGCGCCAGCAGCCAAATTCGGGCTCCTCAAACTGGCTACACCTTC. This translates into CASSQIRAPQTGYTF.

This clone appeared once. The rearrangement joins TRBV5-1 to TRBJ2-7; D unclear. Germline assignment: CDR1 SGHRS and CDR2 YFSETQ. V lost 1 base, J lost 2 bases, and 7 bases lay in between. The CDR3 runs 13 residues. This CDR3 reads CASSLYSTYEQYF. Written as DNA, the CDR3 is TGCGCCAGCAGCTTGTACAGCACCTACGAGCAGTACTTC. The full variable domain, its missing parts supplied by reference TRBV5-1 and TRBJ2-7, is KAGVTQTPRYLIKTRGQQVTLSCSPISGHRSVSWYQQTPGQGLQFLFEYFSETQRNKGNFPGRFSGRQFSNSRSEMNVSTLELGDSALYLCASSLYSTYEQYFGPGTRLTVT.

There are many counts of this clone. The J gene is TRBJ1-4, the V gene TRBV14, with D unresolved. The CDR3 has 15 amino acids. Germline CDR1 and CDR2: SGHDN and FVKESK. V lost 4 bases and J 4 bases, leaving 13 bases between the germline ends. CDR3 sequence (DNA): TGTGCCAGCAGCCCCTTTGTGGGGTTTAATGAAAAACTGTTTTTT. This codes for CASSPFVGFNEKLFF.

The rearrangement uses TRBV6-5 and TRBJ2-3, with D perhaps TRBD2 (5 bases). Germline CDR1 and CDR2: MNHEY and SVGAGI. The CDR3 extends over 15 amino acids. V lost 7 bases and J lost 0, with 14 bases in between. The CDR3 loop reads CASTRTGISTDTQYF. As DNA, the CDR3 is TGTGCCAGCACCAGAACGGGGATCAGCACAGATACGCAGTATTTT.

Regarding this clone: A much bigger clone sits one base away, suggesting this may be a read error. This chain uses TRBV7-2 with TRBJ2-3; no clear D. The CDR3 runs 11 residues. Trimming shortened V by 3 bases and J by 2 bases, and 0 bases separated the two germline ends. Germline V CDR1 and CDR2: SGHTA, FQGNSA. For the CDR3, the DNA is TGTGCCAGCAGCTTCACAGATACGCAGTATTTT. It yields the protein CASSFTDTQYF.

To note about this clone: The sample carries other DNA sequences with the same CDR3. This chain connects TRBV20-1 to TRBJ2-3; D perhaps matches TRBD2 (7 bases). The V gene lost 3 bases and the J gene lost 6 bases, with 13 bases spanning the gap. The CDR3 spans 13 residues. Germline CDR1 DFQATT, CDR2 SNEGSKA (reference sequence). The CDR3 region is CSASLAGADTQYF. The CDR3 DNA sequence: TGCAGTGCTAGTCTCGCGGGGGCGGATACGCAGTATTTT.

CDR3 region: CASSQVGRGRILGANVLTF. DNA for the CDR3: TGCGCCAGCAGCCAAGTAGGACGGGGCCGGATTCTCGGGGCCAACGTCCTGACTTTC. The rearrangement links TRBV4-3 to TRBJ2-6, with D perhaps matching TRBD1 or TRBD2 (5 bases each). Germline V gene data show CDR1 as LGHNA and CDR2 as YSLEER. Trimming took 1 base from V and 4 from J, leaving 20 bases between them. The CDR3 contains 19 residues.

The chain combines TRBV6-5 with TRBJ1-2; D uncertain. V lost 4 bases, J lost 8 bases, and 11 bases lay in between. The CDR3 consists of 12 residues. CDR1 MNHEY and CDR2 SVGAGI come from the germline V gene. DNA for the CDR3: TGTGCCAGCAGTTCCACTTGGAGCGGCTACACCTTC. Translation: CASSSTWSGYTF.

This clone was detected only once. V and J are TRBV9 and TRBJ1-3; 7 bases agree with TRBD1. The CDR3 spans 14 residues. Germline lookup yields CDR1 SGDLS and CDR2 YYNGEE. The V segment lost 3 bases and the J segment 2 bases; nucleotides outside the gene matches: 2. The CDR3 DNA reads TGTGCCAGCAGCGCCACAGGGGCTGGAAACACCATATATTTT. Its translation: CASSATGAGNTIYF.

The chain joins TRBV7-9 to TRBJ2-5, with TRBD1 matching over 9 bases. CDR3 length: 17 amino acids. Germline V gene lookup returns CDR1 SEHNR and CDR2 FQNEAQ (reference sequence). V shed 6 bases, J shed 2 bases, and the junction held 13 bases outside the gene matches. This chain's CDR3 is CASSYTAGQGLQETQYF. DNA of the CDR3: TGTGCCAGCAGTTACACGGCGGGACAGGGCCTTCAAGAGACCCAGTACTTC.

The CDR3 spells CASRWDRGRKGDGYTF. Written as DNA, the CDR3 is TGTGCCAGCAGATGGGACAGGGGGCGAAAGGGCGATGGCTACACCTTC. V and J are TRBV28 and TRBJ1-2, with 12 bases matching TRBD1. The germline gives CDR1 MDHEN, CDR2 SYDVKM. This CDR3 is 16 amino acids long. Trimming at V came to 6 bases and at J to 6 bases, leaving 11 bases not matched to a gene.

The genes are TRBV5-1 and TRBJ2-6; D call uncertain. The ends were cut back, 4 bases at V and 0 bases at J, with 5 bases in the middle. CDR3 size: 14 residues. In germline, CDR1 is SGHRS, CDR2 YFSETQ. The CDR3 here is CASSEFSGANVLTF. In nucleotides, the CDR3 is TGCGCCAGCAGCGAGTTCTCTGGGGCCAACGTCCTGACTTTC. Variable domain in full (rest from reference TRBV5-1 and TRBJ2-6): KAGVTQTPRYLIKTRGQQVTLSCSPISGHRSVSWYQQTPGQGLQFLFEYFSETQRNKGNFPGRFSGRQFSNSRSEMNVSTLELGDSALYLCASSEFSGANVLTFGAGSRLTVL.

The rearrangement uses TRBV5-6 and TRBJ1-3; D might be TRBD1 (5 bases). Germline CDR1 SGHDT, CDR2 YYEEEE. This CDR3 contains 17 residues. Trimming shortened V by 2 bases and J by 0 bases, and 15 bases separated the two germline ends. CDR3 in amino acids: CASSFRLQELSGNTIYF. CDR3 in DNA: TGTGCCAGCAGCTTCCGCTTACAGGAACTCTCTGGAAACACCATATATTTT.